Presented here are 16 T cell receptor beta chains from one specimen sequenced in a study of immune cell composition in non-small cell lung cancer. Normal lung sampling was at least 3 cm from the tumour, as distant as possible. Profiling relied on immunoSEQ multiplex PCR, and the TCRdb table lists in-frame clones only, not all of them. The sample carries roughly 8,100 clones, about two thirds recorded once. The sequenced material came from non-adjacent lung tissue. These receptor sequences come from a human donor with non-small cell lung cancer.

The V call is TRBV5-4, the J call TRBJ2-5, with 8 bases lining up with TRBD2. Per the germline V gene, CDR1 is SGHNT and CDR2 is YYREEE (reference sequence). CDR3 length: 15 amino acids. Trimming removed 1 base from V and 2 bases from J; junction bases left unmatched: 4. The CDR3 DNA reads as TGTGCCAGCAGCTTGCAAAGCGGGGGACAAGAGACCCAGTACTTC. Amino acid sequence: CASSLQSGGQETQYF.

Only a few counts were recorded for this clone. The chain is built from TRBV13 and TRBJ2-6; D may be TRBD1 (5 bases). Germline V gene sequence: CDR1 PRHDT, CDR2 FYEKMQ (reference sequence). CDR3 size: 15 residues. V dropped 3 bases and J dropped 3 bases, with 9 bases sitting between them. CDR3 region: CASSLSGLGANVLTF. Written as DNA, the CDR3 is TGTGCCAGCAGCTTGTCAGGGCTTGGGGCCAACGTCCTGACTTTC.

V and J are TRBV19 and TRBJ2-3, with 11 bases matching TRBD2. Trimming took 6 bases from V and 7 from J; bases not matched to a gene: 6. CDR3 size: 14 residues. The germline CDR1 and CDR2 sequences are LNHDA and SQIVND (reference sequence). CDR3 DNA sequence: TGTGCCAGTAGAGCTAGCGGGAGGAGGAATACGCAGTATTTT. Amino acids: CASRASGRRNTQYF.

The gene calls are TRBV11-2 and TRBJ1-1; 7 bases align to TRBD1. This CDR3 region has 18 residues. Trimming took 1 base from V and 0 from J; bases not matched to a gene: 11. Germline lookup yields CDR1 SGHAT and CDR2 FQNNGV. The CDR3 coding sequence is TGTGCCAGCAGCTTAGTAAAGGCGTCAGGGGGGATGAACACTGAAGCTTTCTTT. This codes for CASSLVKASGGMNTEAFF.

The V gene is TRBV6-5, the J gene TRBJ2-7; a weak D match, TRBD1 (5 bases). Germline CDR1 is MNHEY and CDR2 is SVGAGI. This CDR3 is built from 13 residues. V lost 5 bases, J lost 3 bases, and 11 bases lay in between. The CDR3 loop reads CASSDIRVYEQYF. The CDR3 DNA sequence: TGTGCCAGCAGTGATATCAGGGTCTACGAGCAGTACTTC.

DNA of the CDR3: TGTGCCAGCAGACGACCCAGTCGCCCGGGGGGCACTGAAGCTTTCTTT. Residues: CASRRPSRPGGTEAFF. J is TRBJ1-1 and V is TRBV5-8, with D maybe TRBD1 (5 bases). Germline V gene sequence: CDR1 SGHTS, CDR2 YDEGEE. This CDR3 is 16 amino acids long. The V gene lost 5 bases and the J gene lost 4 bases, with 21 bases spanning the gap.

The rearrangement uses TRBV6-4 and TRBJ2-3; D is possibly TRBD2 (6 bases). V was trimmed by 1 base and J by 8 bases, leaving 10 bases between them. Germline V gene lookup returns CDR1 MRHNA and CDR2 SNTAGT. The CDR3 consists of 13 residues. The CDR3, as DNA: TGTGCCAGCAGTGACTTTAAGGGACTTACGCAGTATTTT. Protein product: CASSDFKGLTQYF.

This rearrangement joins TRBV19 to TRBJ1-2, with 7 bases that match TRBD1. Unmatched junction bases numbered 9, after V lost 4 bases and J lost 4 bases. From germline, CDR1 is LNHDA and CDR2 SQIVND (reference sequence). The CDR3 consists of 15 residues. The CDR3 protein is CASSTGQVRPYGYTF. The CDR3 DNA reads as TGTGCCAGTAGTACAGGACAGGTTCGACCCTATGGCTACACCTTC.

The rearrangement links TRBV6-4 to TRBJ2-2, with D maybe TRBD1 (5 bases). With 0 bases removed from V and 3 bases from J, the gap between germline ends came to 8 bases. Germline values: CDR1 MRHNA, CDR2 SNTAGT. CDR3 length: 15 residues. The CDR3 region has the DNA TGTGCCAGCAGTGACTCGAGCAGGGACACCGGGGAGCTGTTTTTT. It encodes CASSDSSRDTGELFF.

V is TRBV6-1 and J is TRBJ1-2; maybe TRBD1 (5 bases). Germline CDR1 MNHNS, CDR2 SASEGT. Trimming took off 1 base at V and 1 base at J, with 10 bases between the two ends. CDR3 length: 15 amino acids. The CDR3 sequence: CASSEGFDSNYGYTF. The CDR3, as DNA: TGTGCCAGCAGTGAAGGATTCGACAGTAACTATGGCTACACCTTC.

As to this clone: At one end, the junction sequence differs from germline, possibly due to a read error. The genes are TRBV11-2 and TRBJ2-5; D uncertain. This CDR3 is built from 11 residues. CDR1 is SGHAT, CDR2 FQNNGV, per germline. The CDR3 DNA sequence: TGTGCCAGCAGCATCCTGACAATCCCCGACTTC. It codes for CASSILTIPDF.

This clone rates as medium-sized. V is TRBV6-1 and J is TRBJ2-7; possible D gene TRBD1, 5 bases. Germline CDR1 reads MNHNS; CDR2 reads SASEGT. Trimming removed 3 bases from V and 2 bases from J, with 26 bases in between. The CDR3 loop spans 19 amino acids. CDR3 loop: CASSEKQEPLDSGPYEQYF. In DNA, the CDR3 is TGTGCCAGCAGTGAGAAACAGGAGCCCCTCGACTCAGGCCCCTACGAGCAGTACTTC.

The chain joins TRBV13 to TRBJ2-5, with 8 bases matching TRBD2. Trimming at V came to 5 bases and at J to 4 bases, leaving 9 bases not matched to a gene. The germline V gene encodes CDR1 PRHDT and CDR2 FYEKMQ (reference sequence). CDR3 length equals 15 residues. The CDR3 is CASSPLPRGGETQYF. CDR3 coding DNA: TGTGCCAGCAGCCCGCTCCCCCGGGGGGGAGAGACCCAGTACTTC.

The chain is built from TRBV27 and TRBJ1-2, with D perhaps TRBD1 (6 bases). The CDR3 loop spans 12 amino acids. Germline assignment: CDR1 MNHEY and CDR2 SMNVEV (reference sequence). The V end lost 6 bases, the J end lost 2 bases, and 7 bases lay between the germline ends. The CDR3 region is CASSTGNYGYTF. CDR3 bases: TGTGCCAGCAGCACAGGGAACTATGGCTACACCTTC.

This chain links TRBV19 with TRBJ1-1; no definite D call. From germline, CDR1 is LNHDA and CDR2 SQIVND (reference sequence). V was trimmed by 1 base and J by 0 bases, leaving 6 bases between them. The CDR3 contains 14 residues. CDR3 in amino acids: CASSIARMNTEAFF. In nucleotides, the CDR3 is TGTGCCAGTAGTATAGCCAGAATGAACACTGAAGCTTTCTTT.

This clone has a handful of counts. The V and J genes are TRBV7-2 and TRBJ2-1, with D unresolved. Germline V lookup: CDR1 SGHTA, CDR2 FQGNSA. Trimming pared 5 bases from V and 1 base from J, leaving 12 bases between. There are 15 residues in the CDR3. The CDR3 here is CASSPSEFSYNEQFF. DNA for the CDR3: TGTGCCAGCAGCCCTTCGGAGTTTTCCTACAATGAGCAGTTCTTC.